The entry below describes one TCR beta chain. What it binds is not known. The read ends 3 residues early relative to the CDR3; the germline J gene fills the gap. The record originates from a study of T cells in women clearing cervical HPV infection. Findings of the study overall: TRBV6-7 abundance was lower in cases than controls (approximately 0.1% versus 0.17%).

Per the germline V gene, CDR1 is DFQATT and CDR2 is SNEGSKA (reference sequence). This CDR3 region has 11 residues. Clones were read by immunoSEQ multiplex PCR, and TCRdb kept only the in-frame ones, dropping some. The table for this sample gives about 35,000 clones. The clonotype originates from a woman between 18 and 70 years old with a cervical HPV16 infection that either progressed to CIN3+ or cleared (not recorded which). The rearrangement joins TRBV20-1 to TRBJ1-2, with D maybe TRBD1 (6 bases). Sequenced material: blood buffy coat. The CDR3 is CSAPQGYGYTF. The covered CDR3 bases are TGCAGTGCCCCACAGGGTTACGGC.